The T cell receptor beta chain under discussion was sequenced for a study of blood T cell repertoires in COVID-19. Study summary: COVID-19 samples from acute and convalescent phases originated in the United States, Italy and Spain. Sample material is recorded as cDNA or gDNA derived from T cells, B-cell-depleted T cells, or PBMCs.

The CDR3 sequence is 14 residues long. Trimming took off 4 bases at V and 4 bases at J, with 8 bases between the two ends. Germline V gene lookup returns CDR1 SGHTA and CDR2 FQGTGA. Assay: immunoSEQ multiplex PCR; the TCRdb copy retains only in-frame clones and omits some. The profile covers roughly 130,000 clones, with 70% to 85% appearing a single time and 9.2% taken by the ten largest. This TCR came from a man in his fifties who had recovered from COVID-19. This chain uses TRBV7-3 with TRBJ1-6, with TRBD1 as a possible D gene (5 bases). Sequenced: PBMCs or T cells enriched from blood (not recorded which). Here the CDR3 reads CASSSGGYNSPLHF. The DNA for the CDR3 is TGTGCCAGCAGCTCCGGGGGTTATAATTCACCCCTCCACTTT.